The entry that follows covers one T cell receptor (beta chain) sequence. Only in-frame clones appear in the TCRdb table, and some are missing; sequencing was by immunoSEQ multiplex PCR. The data show around 20,000 clones, around 83% seen once. This sample is part of a study of control samples from healthy donors and cancer patients. The germline V and J ends were trimmed by 3 bases and 1 base, with 9 bases remaining between them. The CDR3 runs to 14 residues. Per the germline V gene, CDR1 is MNHEY and CDR2 is SMNVEV (reference sequence). This sequence originates from an older man with head and neck cancer. Sequencing was done on a sample of PBMCs. The chain recombines TRBV27 with TRBJ2-5, with a weak D call TRBD1 (6 bases). The CDR3 region is CASSFSGVQETQYF. The CDR3, as DNA: TGTGCCAGCAGTTTCTCAGGGGTCCAAGAGACCCAGTACTTC.